This TCR beta chain was sequenced in a study of blood T cell repertoires in COVID-19. Study as a whole: Collection of acute and convalescent COVID-19 samples took place in the United States, Italy and Spain. Sample material is recorded as cDNA or gDNA derived from T cells, B-cell-depleted T cells, or PBMCs.

Authors' data handling: Reference gene primer amplification yielded estimated nucleated cell counts. Profiled with immunoSEQ multiplex PCR; TCRdb holds only in-frame clones, not every one. D and trimming come from the DNA, and the V and J calls and clone size come from that table. This table has about 120,000 clones, about four fifths appearing once. V lost 4 bases to trimming and J lost 4 bases, with 20 bases between them. The CDR3 covers 16 residues. Germline values: CDR1 SGDLS, CDR2 YYNGEE. Sequencing used peripheral blood. The chain recombines TRBV9 with TRBJ1-1, with no clear D. This sequence originates from a man older than 75 with active or convalescent COVID-19. This CDR3 is CASSPPVGSGSTEAFF. CDR3 nucleotide sequence: TGTGCCAGCAGCCCCCCCGTGGGGTCGGGAAGCACTGAAGCTTTCTTT.